Listed here are 20 T cell receptor beta chains from one sample, sequenced in a study of blood T cell repertoires in COVID-19. Some clones are missing from TCRdb's copy, which holds only in-frame ones; the method was immunoSEQ multiplex PCR. Of around 620,000 clones detected, 70% to 90% appear once; the ten largest clones hold approximately 0.3%. The source material was peripheral blood. Receptors originate from a woman in her late teens or twenties with acute or convalescent COVID-19.

The chain combines TRBV18 with TRBJ2-7, with TRBD1 matching over 7 bases. The CDR3 has 17 amino acids. J gave up 7 bases and V 0 bases, and 15 bases lay outside the gene matches. CDR1 and CDR2 (germline): KGHSH, LQKENI. The CDR3 nucleotides read TGTGCCAGCTCACCACCCACGACAGGGTTACGACTGGGGGAGCAGTACTTC. As protein: CASSPPTTGLRLGEQYF.

This clone occurred once. J is TRBJ2-2 and V is TRBV5-6; TRBD1 agrees at 8 bases. The germline V gene has CDR1 SGHDT and CDR2 YYEEEE. Trimming removed 4 bases from V and 1 base from J; junction bases left unmatched: 9. The CDR3 length is 17 residues. CDR3 sequence: CASSTYRGTGNTGELFF. The CDR3 DNA reads as TGTGCCAGCAGCACATACCGGGGGACAGGGAACACCGGGGAGCTGTTTTTT.

The V gene is TRBV6-5, the J gene TRBJ1-6, with D unclear. The CDR3 loop spans 15 amino acids. Germline CDR1 MNHEY, CDR2 SVGAGI. With 9 bases removed from V and 5 bases from J, the gap between germline ends came to 17 bases. Here the CDR3 reads CASNFRGRDNSPLHF. The CDR3 coding sequence is TGTGCCAGTAACTTTCGGGGTCGGGATAATTCACCCCTCCACTTT.

V and J are TRBV5-1 and TRBJ2-1; maybe TRBD2 (6 bases). This CDR3 contains 15 residues. Germline assignment: CDR1 SGHRS and CDR2 YFSETQ. V was pared by 6 bases and J by 5 bases, with 18 bases between. The CDR3 nucleotides read TGCGCCAGCACTCCTCCGGGACTCAACAACAATGAGCAGTTCTTC. Translating it yields CASTPPGLNNNEQFF.

The rearrangement links TRBV28 to TRBJ1-2, with D maybe TRBD1 (6 bases). There are 16 residues in the CDR3. Trimming pared 4 bases from V and 1 base from J, leaving 16 bases between. Germline V gene sequence: CDR1 MDHEN, CDR2 SYDVKM. DNA of the CDR3: TGTGCCAGCAGTTATTATAGACAGGTCATTAACTATGGCTACACCTTC. It encodes CASSYYRQVINYGYTF.

The J gene is TRBJ1-2, the V gene TRBV5-6; D remains unclear. Germline assignment: CDR1 SGHDT and CDR2 YYEEEE. This CDR3 has 13 amino acids. The germline V and J ends were trimmed by 4 bases and 7 bases, with 14 bases remaining between them. CDR3 nucleotides: TGTGCCAGCAGCCCCTCGAGGAGGGCTGGCTACACCTTC. This sequence encodes CASSPSRRAGYTF.

The CDR3, as DNA: TGTGCCAGCTCACGGGTGGACAGGGCGGACACTGAAGCTTTCTTT. Encoded protein: CASSRVDRADTEAFF. This chain uses TRBV18 with TRBJ1-1, with 8 positions matching TRBD1. This CDR3 region has 15 residues. V was clipped by 4 bases and J by 3 bases; unmatched bases: 7. Looked up from germline, CDR1 is KGHSH and CDR2 is LQKENI.

The chain is built from TRBV5-1 and TRBJ2-4; weak D call: TRBD1 (6 bases). The CDR3 has 15 amino acids. V gave up 0 bases and J gave up 5 bases, with 12 bases separating them. Germline CDR1 SGHRS, CDR2 YFSETQ. CDR3 DNA sequence: TGCGCCAGCAGCTTGGATCTGGGACAACAAAACATTCAGTACTTC. It translates to CASSLDLGQQNIQYF.

V is TRBV6-5 and J is TRBJ1-3; a weak D match, TRBD1 (6 bases). CDR3 length: 15 amino acids. Trimming cost V 6 bases and J 1 base, with 13 bases left between them. Germline assignment: CDR1 MNHEY and CDR2 SVGAGI. CDR3 sequence reads: CASSRFRGSGNTIYF. The CDR3 nucleotides are TGTGCCAGCAGCAGATTCAGGGGATCTGGAAACACCATATATTTT.

The chain combines TRBV7-9 with TRBJ1-2; 9 bases map to TRBD1. There are 18 residues in the CDR3. The germline V gene encodes CDR1 SEHNR and CDR2 FQNEAQ (reference sequence). J lost 8 bases, V lost 4 bases, and 20 bases had no gene match. CDR3 in DNA: TGTGCCAGCAGCTCAAACATATACCTCCGGGACAGGGCTGGCGGCTACACCTTC. The encoded protein is CASSSNIYLRDRAGGYTF.

This chain's CDR3 is CASSVEQGWYEQYF. The DNA for the CDR3 is TGTGCCAGCAGCGTAGAGCAGGGTTGGTACGAGCAGTACTTC. The V gene is TRBV9, the J gene TRBJ2-7; a weak D match, TRBD1 (5 bases). Germline V gene sequence: CDR1 SGDLS, CDR2 YYNGEE. This CDR3 is 14 amino acids long. Trimming shortened V by 0 bases and J by 4 bases, and 11 bases separated the two germline ends.

The count of this clone is one. The chain joins TRBV9 to TRBJ2-5; D perhaps matches TRBD2 (5 bases). Germline CDR1 is SGDLS and CDR2 is YYNGEE. The V end lost 3 bases, the J end lost 3 bases, and 12 bases lay between the germline ends. The CDR3 runs to 14 residues. DNA for the CDR3: TGTGCCAGCAGCGGCTCTAGCACCAAAGAGACCCAGTACTTC. The encoded protein is CASSGSSTKETQYF.

This clone was found a few times. This chain links TRBV7-9 with TRBJ1-2; the D gene is possibly TRBD1 (6 bases). V lost 5 bases and J 6 bases, leaving 13 bases between the germline ends. Germline V lookup: CDR1 SEHNR, CDR2 FQNEAQ (reference sequence). The CDR3 sequence is 13 residues long. The CDR3 nucleotides read TGTGCCAGCAGCCGCGACAGGACCGATGGCTACACCTTC. Protein sequence: CASSRDRTDGYTF.

V gene TRBV5-4 combines with J gene TRBJ2-7; 12 nucleotides match TRBD2. From germline, CDR1 is SGHNT and CDR2 YYREEE (reference sequence). This CDR3 comprises 15 residues. After removal of 5 bases from V and 1 base from J, the junction contained 4 bases not matched to a gene. CDR3 DNA sequence: TGTGCCAGCAGACTAGCGGGGGGCCCGTCCTACGAGCAGTACTTC. This encodes CASRLAGGPSYEQYF.

CDR3 region: CASSLESGLSEAFF. CDR3 coding DNA: TGTGCCAGCAGCTTAGAATCGGGTCTCTCTGAAGCTTTCTTT. The chain uses TRBV7-2 and TRBJ1-1; D is unclear. V lost 1 base and J 6 bases, leaving 12 bases between the germline ends. The CDR3 is 14 residues long. The germline CDR1 and CDR2 sequences are SGHTA and FQGNSA.

This chain connects TRBV6-5 to TRBJ1-1; D is unresolved. The germline CDR1 and CDR2 sequences are MNHEY and SVGAGI. Trimming shortened V by 6 bases and J by 1 base, and 12 bases separated the two germline ends. This CDR3 contains 14 residues. This CDR3 is CASSFSQRNTEAFF. DNA of the CDR3: TGTGCCAGCAGCTTCTCCCAGCGGAACACTGAAGCTTTCTTT.

This sequence joins TRBV12-3 or TRBV12-4 and TRBJ1-1, with D unclear. The CDR3 is made up of 13 amino acids. The V gene lost 3 bases and the J gene lost 6 bases, with 11 bases spanning the gap. The CDR3 loop is CASSFLIGPEAFF. In nucleotides, the CDR3 is TGTGCCAGCAGTTTTTTAATTGGCCCTGAAGCTTTCTTT.

V gene TRBV6-5 combines with J gene TRBJ2-1; 7 bases fit TRBD2. Germline V lookup: CDR1 MNHEY, CDR2 SVGAGI. Trimming cost V 6 bases and J 10 bases; bases outside gene matches: 3. The CDR3 has 11 residues. CDR3 sequence (DNA): TGTGCCAGCAGCGGGGGGAGGGAGCAGTTCTTC. Translated: CASSGGREQFF.

The rearrangement uses TRBV5-6 and TRBJ2-5; 9 nucleotides align to TRBD1. The germline V gene encodes CDR1 SGHDT and CDR2 YYEEEE. CDR3 length: 15 residues. The ends lost 6 bases at V and 6 bases at J; junction bases unmatched: 12. The CDR3 reads CASKPGQGYSKTQYF. CDR3 DNA: TGTGCCAGCAAACCGGGACAGGGATACTCCAAGACCCAGTACTTC.

This chain uses TRBV6-5 with TRBJ2-7; 12 bases agree with TRBD1. The CDR3 has 13 residues. The J segment lost 6 bases and the V segment lost 8 bases, leaving 5 bases of the junction unmatched. Germline CDR1 reads MNHEY; CDR2 reads SVGAGI. CDR3 loop: CASWAGQGAEQYF. CDR3 sequence (DNA): TGTGCCAGCTGGGCGGGACAGGGGGCCGAGCAGTACTTC.